This T cell receptor beta chain originates from a study of blood T cell repertoires in COVID-19. Turning to the study itself: Researchers got acute and convalescent COVID-19 samples from the United States, Italy and Spain.

This clone was picked up a small number of times. V gave up 6 bases and J gave up 8 bases; unmatched junction bases: 11. Germline V gives CDR1 LNHDA, CDR2 SQIVND (reference sequence). This CDR3 is 16 amino acids long. Original processing methods: Amplification from reference gene primers served as the basis for estimated nucleated cell counts. The method was immunoSEQ multiplex PCR; TCRdb's version includes in-frame clones alone and lacks a portion of them. V, J and clone size are taken as reported in that table, and D and trimming were inferred from the DNA itself. The data hold 200,000 to 250,000 clones, with 85% to 90% observed a single time.

The chain employs TRBV19 and TRBJ1-6; 9 nucleotides align to TRBD1. The sample was peripheral blood. The sequence was obtained from an elderly man with acute or convalescent COVID-19. The CDR3 is CASRFTGTGYYSPLHF. The CDR3 DNA sequence: TGTGCCAGTAGGTTTACCGGGACAGGGTATTATTCACCCCTCCACTTT.